These 8 T cell receptor beta chains were sequenced from one sample in a study of cytomegalovirus exposure and HLA in healthy donors. 60 Vbeta and 13 Jbeta primers were used in PCR. Clones were sequenced by immunoSEQ multiplex PCR, and TCRdb holds only the in-frame ones, with some missing. The data include approximately 110,000 clones; the top ten clones carry 0.5% to 0.7%. The sample consisted of PBMCs. Receptor source: a man aged 45-60 years in good health and CMV-seronegative.

V gene TRBV7-9 combines with J gene TRBJ2-7; a possible D gene is TRBD2 (6 bases). Between the trimmed V and J ends, which lost 1 base and 5 bases, there was a span of 21 bases. CDR1 and CDR2 (germline): SEHNR, FQNEAQ (reference sequence). The CDR3 length is 17 residues. CDR3: CASSLGWRGKNWDEQYF. The CDR3 DNA reads TGTGCCAGCAGCTTAGGTTGGCGGGGCAAAAATTGGGACGAGCAGTACTTC.

This chain joins TRBV20-1 and TRBJ2-4; D is unclear. Germline lookup yields CDR1 DFQATT and CDR2 SNEGSKA (reference sequence). The CDR3 runs 10 residues. The germline V and J ends were trimmed by 6 bases and 10 bases, with 10 bases remaining between them. The CDR3 is CSAAHDIQYF. CDR3 nucleotide sequence: TGCAGTGCCGCACATGATATTCAGTACTTC.

The CDR3 here is CASSGAQGIGETQYF. CDR3 coding DNA: TGTGCCAGCAGCGGCGCACAGGGGATAGGAGAGACCCAGTACTTC. The V gene is TRBV6-1, the J gene TRBJ2-5; 7 bases fit TRBD1. The V gene's germline CDR1 is MNHNS and CDR2 SASEGT. The junction had 11 bases not matched to a gene; V was cut back by 6 bases and J by 4 bases. CDR3 length: 15 residues.

V is TRBV4-1 and J is TRBJ2-6; 9 bases map to TRBD1. With 4 bases clipped from V and 2 bases from J, the junction kept 6 bases outside the gene matches. The length of the CDR3 is 17 residues. Germline V gene lookup returns CDR1 MGHRA and CDR2 YSYEKL. CDR3: CASSPGTGFTGANVLTF. CDR3 nucleotides: TGCGCCAGCAGCCCTGGGACAGGGTTCACTGGGGCCAACGTCCTGACTTTC.

The chain recombines TRBV6-5 with TRBJ2-5; D might be TRBD1 (6 bases). V dropped 1 base and J dropped 1 base, with 13 bases sitting between them. The germline V gene has CDR1 MNHEY and CDR2 SVGAGI. The CDR3 is made up of 16 amino acids. CDR3 amino acids: CASSYWAGDPQETQYF. CDR3 nucleotide sequence: TGTGCCAGCAGTTACTGGGCAGGGGATCCCCAAGAGACCCAGTACTTC.

V gene TRBV9 combines with J gene TRBJ1-2; 8 nucleotides match TRBD1. CDR1 and CDR2 from the germline V gene are SGDLS and YYNGEE. This CDR3 spans 14 amino acids. J was trimmed by 7 bases and V by 0 bases; bases with no gene match: 5. The CDR3 DNA follows: TGTGCCAGCAGCGTAGTGGCAGGGGGCGCTGGCTACACCTTC. This sequence encodes CASSVVAGGAGYTF.

The chain couples TRBV7-3 to TRBJ1-1, with TRBD1 as a possible D gene (5 bases). The CDR3 contains 12 residues. The germline gives CDR1 SGHTA, CDR2 FQGTGA. V was clipped by 7 bases and J by 4 bases, with 10 bases between them. CDR3 nucleotide sequence: TGTGCCAGCAACGACGGGGGCACTGAAGCTTTCTTT. Translating it yields CASNDGGTEAFF.

The V and J genes are TRBV5-1 and TRBJ2-7; TRBD1 agrees at 8 bases. V shed 3 bases, J shed 2 bases, and the junction held 4 bases outside the gene matches. The CDR3 sequence is 14 residues long. Germline V lookup: CDR1 SGHRS, CDR2 YFSETQ. The CDR3 DNA reads TGCGCCAGCAGCTCCCGACAGGGGCCCTACGAGCAGTACTTC. Translating it yields CASSSRQGPYEQYF.